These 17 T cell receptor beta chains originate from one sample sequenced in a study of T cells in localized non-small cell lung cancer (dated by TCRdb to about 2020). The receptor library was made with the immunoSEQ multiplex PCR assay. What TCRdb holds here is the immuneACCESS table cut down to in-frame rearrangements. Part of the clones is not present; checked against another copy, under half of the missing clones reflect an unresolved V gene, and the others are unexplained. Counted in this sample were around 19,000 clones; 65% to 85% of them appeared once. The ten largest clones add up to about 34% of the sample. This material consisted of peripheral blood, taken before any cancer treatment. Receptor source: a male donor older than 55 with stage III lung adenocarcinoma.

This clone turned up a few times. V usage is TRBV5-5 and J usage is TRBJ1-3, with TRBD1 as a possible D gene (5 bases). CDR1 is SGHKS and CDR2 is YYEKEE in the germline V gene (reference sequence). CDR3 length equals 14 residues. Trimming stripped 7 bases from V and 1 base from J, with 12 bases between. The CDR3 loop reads CASLPRESGNTIYF. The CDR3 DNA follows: TGTGCCAGCCTACCCAGGGAGTCTGGAAACACCATATATTTT. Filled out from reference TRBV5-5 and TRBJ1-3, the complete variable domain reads DAGVTQSPTHLIKTRGQQVTLRCSPISGHKSVSWYQQVLGQGPQFIFQYYEKEERGRGNFPDRFSARQFPNYSSELNVNALLLGDSALYLCASLPRESGNTIYFGEGSWLTVV.

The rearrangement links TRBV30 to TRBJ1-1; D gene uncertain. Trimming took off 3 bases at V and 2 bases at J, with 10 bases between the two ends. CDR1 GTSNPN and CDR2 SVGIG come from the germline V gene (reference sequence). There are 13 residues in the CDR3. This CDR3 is CAWSRQINTEAFF. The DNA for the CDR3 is TGTGCCTGGAGCAGGCAAATTAACACTGAAGCTTTCTTT. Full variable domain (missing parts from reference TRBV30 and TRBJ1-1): SQTIHQWPATLVQPVGSPLSLECTVEGTSNPNLYWYRQAAGRGLQLLFYSVGIGQISSEVPQNLSASRPQDRQFILSSKKLLLSDSGFYLCAWSRQINTEAFFGQGTRLTVV.

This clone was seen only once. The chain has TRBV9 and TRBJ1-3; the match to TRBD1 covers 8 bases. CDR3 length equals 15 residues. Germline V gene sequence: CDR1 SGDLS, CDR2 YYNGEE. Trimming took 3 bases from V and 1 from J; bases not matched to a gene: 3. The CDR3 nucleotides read TGTGCCAGCAGCGCAAGACAGGGGTCTGGAAACACCATATATTTT. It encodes CASSARQGSGNTIYF.

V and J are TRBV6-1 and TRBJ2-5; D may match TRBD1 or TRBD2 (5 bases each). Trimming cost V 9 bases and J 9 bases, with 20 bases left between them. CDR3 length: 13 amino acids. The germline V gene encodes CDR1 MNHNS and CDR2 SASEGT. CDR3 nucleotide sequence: TGTGCCAGTCACCCAATCAGCGTGGGGGCCCAGTACTTC. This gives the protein CASHPISVGAQYF.

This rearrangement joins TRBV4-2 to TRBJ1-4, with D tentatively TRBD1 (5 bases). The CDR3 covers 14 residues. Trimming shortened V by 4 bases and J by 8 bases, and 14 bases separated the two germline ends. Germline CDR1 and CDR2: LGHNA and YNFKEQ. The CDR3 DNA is TGTGCCAGCAGCCCCACGGGGGAAAGGGAAAAACTGTTTTTT. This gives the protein CASSPTGEREKLFF.

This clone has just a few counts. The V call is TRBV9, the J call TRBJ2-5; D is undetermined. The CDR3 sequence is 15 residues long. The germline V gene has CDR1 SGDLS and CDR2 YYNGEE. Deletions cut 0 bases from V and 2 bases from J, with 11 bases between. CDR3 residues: CASSVGRPTQETQYF. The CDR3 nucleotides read TGTGCCAGCAGCGTAGGAAGACCAACTCAAGAGACCCAGTACTTC.

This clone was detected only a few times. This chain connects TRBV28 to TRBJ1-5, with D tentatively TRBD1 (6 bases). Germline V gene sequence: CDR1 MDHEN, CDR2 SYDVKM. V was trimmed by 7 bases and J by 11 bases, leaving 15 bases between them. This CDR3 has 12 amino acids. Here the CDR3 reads CASTAMRGAQHF. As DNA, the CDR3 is TGTGCCAGCACGGCGATGAGGGGGGCCCAGCATTTT.

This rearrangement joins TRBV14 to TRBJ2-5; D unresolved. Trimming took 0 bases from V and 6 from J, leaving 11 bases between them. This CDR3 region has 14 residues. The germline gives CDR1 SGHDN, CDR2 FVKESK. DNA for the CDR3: TGTGCCAGCAGCCAAGATCGAGCAAGGAAGACCCAGTACTTC. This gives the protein CASSQDRARKTQYF.

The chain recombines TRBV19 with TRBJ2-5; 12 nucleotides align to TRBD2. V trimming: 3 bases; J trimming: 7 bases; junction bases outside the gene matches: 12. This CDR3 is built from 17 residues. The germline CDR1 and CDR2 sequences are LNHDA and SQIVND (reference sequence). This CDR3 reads CASSIQRASGGVGTQYF. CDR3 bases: TGTGCCAGTAGTATTCAGCGCGCTAGCGGGGGGGTAGGGACCCAGTACTTC.

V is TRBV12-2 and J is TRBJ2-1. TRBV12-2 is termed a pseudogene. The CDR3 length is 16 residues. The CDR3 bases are TGTGCAAGTCGCTTTGGGCGGGGCAGGGGAGGTAATGAGCAGTTCTTC. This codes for CASRFGRGRGGNEQFF.

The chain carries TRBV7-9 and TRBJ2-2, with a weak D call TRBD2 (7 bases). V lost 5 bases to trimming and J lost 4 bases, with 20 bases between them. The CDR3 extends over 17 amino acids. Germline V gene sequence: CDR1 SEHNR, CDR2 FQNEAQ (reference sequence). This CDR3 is CASSMLSGGTTTGELFF. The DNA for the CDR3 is TGTGCCAGCAGCATGCTATCCGGGGGGACAACCACCGGGGAGCTGTTTTTT. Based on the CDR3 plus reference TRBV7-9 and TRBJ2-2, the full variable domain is DTGVSQNPRHKITKRGQNVTFRCDPISEHNRLYWYRQTLGQGPEFLTYFQNEAQLEKSRLLSDRFSAERPKGSFSTLEIQRTEQGDSAMYLCASSMLSGGTTTGELFFGEGSRLTVL.

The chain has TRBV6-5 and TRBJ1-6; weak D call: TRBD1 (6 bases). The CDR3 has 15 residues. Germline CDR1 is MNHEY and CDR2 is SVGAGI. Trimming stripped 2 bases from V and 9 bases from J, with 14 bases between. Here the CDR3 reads CASSYMRGGSSPLHF. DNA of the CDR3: TGTGCCAGCAGTTACATGCGAGGGGGGAGTTCACCCCTCCACTTT.

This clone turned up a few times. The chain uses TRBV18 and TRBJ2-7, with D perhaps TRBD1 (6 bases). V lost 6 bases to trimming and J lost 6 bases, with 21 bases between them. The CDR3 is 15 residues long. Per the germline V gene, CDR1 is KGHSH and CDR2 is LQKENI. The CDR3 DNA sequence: TGTGCCAGCTCCGGGCAGACGACAGGTGTCGGCGAGCAGTACTTC. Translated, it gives CASSGQTTGVGEQYF.

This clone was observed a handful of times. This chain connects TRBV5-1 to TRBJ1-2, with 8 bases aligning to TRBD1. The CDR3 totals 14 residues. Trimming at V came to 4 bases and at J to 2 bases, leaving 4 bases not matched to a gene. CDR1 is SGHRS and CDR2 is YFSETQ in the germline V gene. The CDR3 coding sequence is TGCGCCAGCAGCGGAAGGACAGGGAACTATGGCTACACCTTC. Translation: CASSGRTGNYGYTF. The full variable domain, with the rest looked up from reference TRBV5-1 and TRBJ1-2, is KAGVTQTPRYLIKTRGQQVTLSCSPISGHRSVSWYQQTPGQGLQFLFEYFSETQRNKGNFPGRFSGRQFSNSRSEMNVSTLELGDSALYLCASSGRTGNYGYTFGSGTRLTVV.

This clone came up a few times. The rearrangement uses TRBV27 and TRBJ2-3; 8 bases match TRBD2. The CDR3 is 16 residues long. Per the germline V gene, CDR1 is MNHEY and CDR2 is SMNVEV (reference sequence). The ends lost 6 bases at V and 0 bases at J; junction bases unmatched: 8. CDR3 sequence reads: CASRLGGGYSTDTQYF. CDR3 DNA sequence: TGTGCCAGCAGACTCGGGGGGGGCTACAGCACAGATACGCAGTATTTT.

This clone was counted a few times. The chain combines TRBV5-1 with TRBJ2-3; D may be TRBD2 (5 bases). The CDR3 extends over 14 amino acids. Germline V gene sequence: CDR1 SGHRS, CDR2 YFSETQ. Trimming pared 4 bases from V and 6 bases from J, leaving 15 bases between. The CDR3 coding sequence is TGCGCCAGCAGCACAAACCCGGGGTTGGATACGCAGTATTTT. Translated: CASSTNPGLDTQYF.

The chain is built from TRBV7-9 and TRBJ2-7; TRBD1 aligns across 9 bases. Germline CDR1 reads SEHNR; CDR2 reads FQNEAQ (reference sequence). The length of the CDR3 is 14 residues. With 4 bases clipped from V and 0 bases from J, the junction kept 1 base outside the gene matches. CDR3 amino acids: CASSSTGGSYEQYF. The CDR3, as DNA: TGTGCCAGCAGCTCGACAGGGGGCTCCTACGAGCAGTACTTC. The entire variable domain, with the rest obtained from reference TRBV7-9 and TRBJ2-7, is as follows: DTGVSQNPRHKITKRGQNVTFRCDPISEHNRLYWYRQTLGQGPEFLTYFQNEAQLEKSRLLSDRFSAERPKGSFSTLEIQRTEQGDSAMYLCASSSTGGSYEQYFGPGTRLTVT.